Below are 4 T cell receptor beta chains sequenced from a single sample in a study of naive and memory T cell subsets. The library had UMIs added by 3' ligation of an oligonucleotide to TCR cDNA. Ligated cDNA underwent four rounds of PCR with nested alpha and beta constant region primers and SP2. TCRdb processed the 5' RACE reads anew with MiXCR; each CDR3 protein has one entry. The sample holds about 32,000 distinct CDR3 sequences, approximately 15% seen once. These receptor sequences come from a female donor in good health.

This clonotype appeared a few times. The V and J genes are TRBV5-1 and TRBJ2-3, with D possibly called TRBD1 or TRBD2 (5 bases each). V was pared by 4 bases and J by 0 bases, with 9 bases between. Germline V lookup: CDR1 SGHRS, CDR2 YFSETQ. The CDR3 is 14 amino acids. In DNA form, the CDR3 reads TGCGCCAGCAGCCCCCGGGACAGCACAGATACGCAGTATTTT. It yields the protein CASSPRDSTDTQYF.

This clonotype was seen ten or more times. The V gene is TRBV7-8, the J gene TRBJ1-6; 7 positions agree with TRBD1. J lost 8 bases, V lost 5 bases, and 6 bases had no gene match. The CDR3 is 14 amino acids. The germline V gene has CDR1 SGHVS and CDR2 FQNEAQ. In DNA form, the CDR3 reads TGTGCCAGCAGCCTATTGGACAGGCATTCACCCCTCCACTTT. Translating it yields CASSLLDRHSPLHF.

The J gene is TRBJ2-1, the V gene TRBV7-3; D might be TRBD2 (6 bases). CDR1 is SGHTA and CDR2 is FQGTGA in the germline V gene. Trimming shortened V by 4 bases and J by 0 bases, and 25 bases separated the two germline ends. This CDR3 is built from 20 residues. The CDR3 sequence: CASSSQPLLAKDLSYNEQFF. CDR3 DNA sequence: TGTGCCAGCAGCTCCCAGCCCCTACTAGCAAAAGATCTCTCCTACAATGAGCAGTTCTTC.

There are many counts of this clonotype. The chain joins TRBV29-1 to TRBJ2-3, with 7 bases fitting TRBD1. Germline V CDR1 and CDR2: SQVTM, ANQGSEA. The CDR3 is 14 residues long. V shed 7 bases, J shed 3 bases, and the junction held 10 bases outside the gene matches. The CDR3 nucleotides are TGCAGCGGGGGGCGACAGGGTTCAACAGATACGCAGTATTTT. This gives the protein CSGGRQGSTDTQYF.